A single sample gave rise to the 11 T cell receptor beta chains below, sequenced in a study of T cells in Graves' hyperthyroidism and ophthalmopathy. Template material for amplifying TCR beta CDR3 regions consisted of RNA transcripts. The primer set for the first-round RT-PCR of the TCR CDR3 was HTBI. TCRdb reprocessed the multiplex PCR reads with MiXCR, giving one entry per CDR3 protein. Of 540,000 or so distinct CDR3 sequences detected, about a sixth appear once; the ten largest clones hold roughly 6.6%. Material for sequencing was blood. The source of these receptors is a woman in her 30s with Graves' hyperthyroidism.

This clonotype showed up just a few times. The chain has TRBV20-1 and TRBJ2-7; 8 bases agree with TRBD1. CDR3 length equals 15 residues. Unmatched junction bases numbered 13, after V lost 5 bases and J lost 4 bases. Germline CDR1 reads DFQATT; CDR2 reads SNEGSKA (reference sequence). CDR3 in DNA: TGCAGTGCTTCCTCCGGACAGGGATTTATTTACGAGCAGTACTTC. Protein product: CSASSGQGFIYEQYF.

This sequence joins TRBV19 and TRBJ1-2; D unclear. CDR3 length equals 16 residues. Germline values: CDR1 LNHDA, CDR2 SQIVND (reference sequence). Trimming pared 6 bases from V and 6 bases from J, leaving 23 bases between. The CDR3 nucleotides read TGTGCCAGTAGCCCCCGGGTTCTGGGAATAAGGGATGGCTACACCTTC. Encoded protein: CASSPRVLGIRDGYTF.

This clonotype was seen ten or more times. J is TRBJ1-2 and V is TRBV7-9; 7 positions match TRBD1. This CDR3 has 15 residues. Per the germline V gene, CDR1 is SEHNR and CDR2 is FQNEAQ (reference sequence). J lost 3 bases, V lost 0 bases, and 4 bases had no gene match. The CDR3 loop is CASSLAGGAYYGYTF. The CDR3 nucleotides read TGTGCCAGCAGCTTAGCAGGGGGCGCCTACTATGGCTACACCTTC.

This clonotype was observed at least ten times. The chain has TRBV15 and TRBJ1-5, with 8 bases matching TRBD1. This CDR3 has 15 amino acids. V dropped 4 bases and J dropped 6; count of bases not matched to a gene: 8. The germline V gene encodes CDR1 LNHNV and CDR2 YYDKDF (reference sequence). This CDR3 is CATSTWTGRVQPQHF. The CDR3, as DNA: TGTGCCACCAGCACATGGACAGGGCGAGTTCAGCCCCAGCATTTT.

The chain combines TRBV6-1 with TRBJ2-1; no clear D. The germline V gene encodes CDR1 MNHNS and CDR2 SASEGT. This CDR3 region has 11 residues. V was shortened by 6 bases and J by 11 bases, with 11 bases between the two germline ends. In DNA form, the CDR3 reads TGTGCCAGCAGAGCAGGTGCCCAGCAGTTCTTC. It encodes CASRAGAQQFF.

Only a few counts were recorded for this clonotype. For the CDR3, the DNA is TGCGCCAGCAGCCGGGATTCTGTCTACGAGCAGTACTTC. Amino acids: CASSRDSVYEQYF. The rearrangement links TRBV5-1 to TRBJ2-7, with a tentative D call TRBD2 (5 bases). V was cut by 4 bases and J by 3 bases, with 11 bases left in between. The CDR3 runs to 13 residues. Looked up from germline, CDR1 is SGHRS and CDR2 is YFSETQ. Based on the CDR3 plus reference TRBV5-1 and TRBJ2-7, the full variable domain is KAGVTQTPRYLIKTRGQQVTLSCSPISGHRSVSWYQQTPGQGLQFLFEYFSETQRNKGNFPGRFSGRQFSNSRSEMNVSTLELGDSALYLCASSRDSVYEQYFGPGTRLTVT.

This clonotype was seen repeatedly, ten times or more. V and J are TRBV7-9 and TRBJ2-7, with 10 positions matching TRBD1. The CDR3 extends over 16 amino acids. Germline-derived CDR1 and CDR2 are SEHNR and FQNEAQ (reference sequence). V was clipped by 5 bases and J by 0 bases; unmatched bases: 7. CDR3 protein: CASSHDRGLSSYEQYF. CDR3 DNA: TGTGCCAGCAGCCACGACAGGGGGCTAAGCTCCTACGAGCAGTACTTC.

This clonotype was detected many times. The J gene is TRBJ2-7, the V gene TRBV28; D gene uncertain. The V gene lost 1 base and the J gene lost 2 bases, with 15 bases spanning the gap. CDR3 length: 16 residues. Germline V gene sequence: CDR1 MDHEN, CDR2 SYDVKM. As DNA, the CDR3 is TGTGCCAGCAGTTTATTCCGTCGGACGTATACCTACGAGCAGTACTTC. Encoded protein: CASSLFRRTYTYEQYF.

This clonotype was observed many times. The genes are TRBV5-1 and TRBJ2-1; a weak D match, TRBD1 (6 bases). With 4 bases removed from V and 8 bases from J, the gap between germline ends came to 13 bases. Per the germline V gene, CDR1 is SGHRS and CDR2 is YFSETQ. This CDR3 region has 13 residues. The CDR3 DNA reads as TGCGCCAGCAGCGGAGGACAGTGGTATGAGCAGTTCTTC. Translated, it gives CASSGGQWYEQFF.

This clonotype was seen many times. The chain joins TRBV2 to TRBJ1-1; weak D call: TRBD1 (5 bases). The CDR3 spans 14 residues. Trimming removed 8 bases at V and 1 base at J, with 14 bases between. Germline V gene data show CDR1 as SNHLY and CDR2 as FYNNEI. The CDR3 protein is CASGVRRGNTEAFF. The CDR3 coding sequence is TGTGCCAGCGGTGTGAGGAGGGGGAACACTGAAGCTTTCTTT.

The CDR3 spells CATSGDRGLGSGANVLTF. DNA for the CDR3: TGTGCCACCAGTGGAGACAGGGGGCTGGGCTCTGGGGCCAACGTCCTGACTTTC. J is TRBJ2-6 and V is TRBV15; TRBD1 aligns across 10 bases. CDR3 length equals 18 residues. The junction had 8 bases not matched to a gene; V was cut back by 6 bases and J by 0 bases. Germline values: CDR1 LNHNV, CDR2 YYDKDF (reference sequence).